The 17 T cell receptor beta chains presented below share a single source sample, sequenced in a study of T cells in narcolepsy (dated by TCRdb to 2017 to 2018). Libraries were prepared through the immunoSEQ multiplex PCR assay. TCRdb took this table from immuneACCESS and kept in-frame rearrangements with V and J called. Such tables lack part of the clones; where checked against another copy, unresolved V genes explain under half of the gap, and the rest is unexplained. The sample contains about 30,000 clones, about 85% of them found a single time. The top ten clones comprise approximately 1% of the sample. Sequences were obtained from CD45RA- memory CD4+ T cells from PBMCs. The meaning of the sample's cell subset or site label: memory T cells sorted ex vivo from peripheral blood. Receptors were obtained from a human donor with narcolepsy.

The J gene is TRBJ1-1, the V gene TRBV11-2, with D tentatively TRBD1 (5 bases). CDR1 SGHAT and CDR2 FQNNGV come from the germline V gene. Trimming removed 5 bases at V and 1 base at J, with 11 bases between. The CDR3 runs to 14 residues. The CDR3 DNA reads TGTGCCAGCAGCCCAGGGTTCTCGAACACTGAAGCTTTCTTT. Amino acid sequence: CASSPGFSNTEAFF.

The chain employs TRBV11-3 and TRBJ2-3; 9 bases are shared with TRBD2. Germline V gene sequence: CDR1 SGHNT, CDR2 YENEEA. The V segment lost 0 bases and the J segment 5 bases; nucleotides outside the gene matches: 6. The CDR3 is 16 residues long. The CDR3 reads CASSLDIAGERDTQYF. The CDR3 DNA sequence: TGTGCCAGCAGCTTAGACATAGCGGGAGAGAGAGATACGCAGTATTTT.

As DNA, the CDR3 is TGTGCCAGCAGCCCGGTGCAGCTCTTAACTTCCTACGAGCAGTACTTC. Its protein product is CASSPVQLLTSYEQYF. The chain combines TRBV28 with TRBJ2-7, with D unresolved. The CDR3 sequence is 16 residues long. The V and J ends lost 6 bases and 1 base respectively, with 19 bases between them. The germline gives CDR1 MDHEN, CDR2 SYDVKM. The variable domain in full, completed from reference TRBV28 and TRBJ2-7, reads DVKVTQSSRYLVKRTGEKVFLECVQDMDHENMFWYRQDPGLGLRLIYFSYDVKMKEKGDIPEGYSVSREKKERFSLILESASTNQTSMYLCASSPVQLLTSYEQYFGPGTRLTVT.

The V and J genes are TRBV10-1 and TRBJ2-7; 7 bases fit TRBD1. V shed 10 bases and J 4 bases; nucleotides not matched to a gene: 13. The CDR3 runs 14 residues. Germline V gene lookup returns CDR1 WNHNN and CDR2 SYGVQD (reference sequence). In DNA form, the CDR3 reads TGCGCCACCTCGACAGGGAATAACATGTACGAGCAGTACTTC. Its protein product is CATSTGNNMYEQYF.

The gene calls are TRBV7-7 and TRBJ2-1, with D maybe TRBD2 (5 bases). This CDR3 spans 13 amino acids. V was trimmed by 1 base and J by 7 bases, leaving 8 bases between them. Per germline, CDR1 SSHAT and CDR2 FNYEAQ (reference sequence). The CDR3: CASSLGRRNEQFF. For the CDR3, the DNA is TGTGCCAGCAGCTTAGGGAGGCGGAATGAGCAGTTCTTC.

The chain recombines TRBV9 with TRBJ2-1; either TRBD1 or TRBD2 may supply D (5 bases each). V dropped 4 bases and J dropped 3 bases, with 14 bases sitting between them. Germline V gene lookup returns CDR1 SGDLS and CDR2 YYNGEE. The CDR3 runs 15 residues. The CDR3, as DNA: TGTGCCAGCAGCCCCCAGGGCGGGTTCTACAATGAGCAGTTCTTC. Amino acids: CASSPQGGFYNEQFF.

This sequence joins TRBV6-1 and TRBJ2-3; D might be TRBD2 (6 bases). The CDR3 contains 11 residues. Trimming took off 6 bases at V and 5 bases at J, with 6 bases between the two ends. CDR1 and CDR2 (germline): MNHNS, SASEGT. The CDR3: CASRGGDTQYF. The CDR3 bases are TGTGCCAGCAGGGGGGGAGATACGCAGTATTTT.

Of note for this clone: The same CDR3 is also encoded by other DNA sequences in this sample. This rearrangement joins TRBV28 to TRBJ2-7; 8 nucleotides match TRBD1. From germline, CDR1 is MDHEN and CDR2 SYDVKM. This CDR3 region has 14 residues. Trimming took 7 bases from V and 3 from J; bases not matched to a gene: 8. CDR3 DNA: TGTGCCAGCAAAGAGGGACAGGCCATCTACGAGCAGTACTTC. Its translation is CASKEGQAIYEQYF.

Only a few counts were recorded for this clone. The rearrangement links TRBV4-1 to TRBJ2-5, with D possibly being TRBD1 (5 bases). The V end was cut by 4 bases, the J end by 5 bases, with 11 bases between. The CDR3 covers 13 residues. The germline gives CDR1 MGHRA, CDR2 YSYEKL. CDR3 in amino acids: CASSRVGAETQYF. CDR3 coding DNA: TGCGCCAGCAGCCGAGTAGGGGCGGAGACCCAGTACTTC.

This sequence joins TRBV19 and TRBJ1-5; 9 bases fit TRBD1. Trimming at V came to 6 bases and at J to 6 bases, leaving 9 bases not matched to a gene. Germline CDR1 and CDR2: LNHDA and SQIVND (reference sequence). CDR3 length equals 15 residues. DNA for the CDR3: TGTGCCAGTAGAGACGGACAGGGGATTGTTCAGCCCCAGCATTTT. Encoded protein: CASRDGQGIVQPQHF.

The V and J genes are TRBV6-1 and TRBJ1-1; TRBD1 matches 7 bases. This CDR3 region has 13 residues. Germline CDR1 MNHNS, CDR2 SASEGT. J lost 7 bases, V lost 5 bases, and 7 bases had no gene match. CDR3 region: CASSTGASLEAFF. CDR3 nucleotide sequence: TGTGCCAGCAGTACAGGGGCCTCGCTTGAAGCTTTCTTT.

The V and J genes are TRBV5-5 and TRBJ2-7; D is possibly TRBD1 (6 bases). Per the germline V gene, CDR1 is SGHKS and CDR2 is YYEKEE (reference sequence). The CDR3 runs to 13 residues. Trimming left V 2 bases short and J 7 bases short, with 13 bases between. CDR3 sequence: CASSLQGSREQYF. The CDR3 DNA reads as TGTGCCAGCAGCTTACAGGGTTCAAGGGAGCAGTACTTC.

The sample holds a few counts of this clone. The chain joins TRBV30 to TRBJ1-2; TRBD1 matches at 9 bases. The CDR3 extends over 15 amino acids. With 3 bases clipped from V and 8 bases from J, the junction kept 13 bases outside the gene matches. Germline V lookup: CDR1 GTSNPN, CDR2 SVGIG (reference sequence). CDR3 residues: CAWRGGQGKVEGYTF. CDR3 sequence (DNA): TGTGCCTGGAGAGGTGGACAGGGGAAGGTTGAAGGCTACACCTTC.

This chain uses TRBV6-4 with TRBJ2-2, with no clear D. The V gene lost 0 bases and the J gene lost 2 bases, with 4 bases spanning the gap. Per germline, CDR1 MRHNA and CDR2 SNTAGT. CDR3 size: 14 residues. The CDR3 DNA is TGTGCCAGCAGTGACTCGGGAAACACCGGGGAGCTGTTTTTT. Protein sequence: CASSDSGNTGELFF.

The chain links TRBV19 to TRBJ2-5; D is unclear. Trimming stripped 6 bases from V and 0 bases from J, with 8 bases between. CDR1 and CDR2 from the germline V gene are LNHDA and SQIVND (reference sequence). The CDR3 length is 13 residues. In nucleotides, the CDR3 is TGTGCCAGTAGACCGACGTACCAAGAGACCCAGTACTTC. The encoded protein is CASRPTYQETQYF.

The rearrangement joins TRBV30 to TRBJ1-1; D is ambiguous. Trimming pared 4 bases from V and 1 base from J, leaving 10 bases between. This CDR3 comprises 13 residues. CDR1 and CDR2 from the germline V gene are GTSNPN and SVGIG (reference sequence). This CDR3 reads CAWNLLGNTEAFF. CDR3 bases: TGTGCCTGGAATTTGTTGGGGAACACTGAAGCTTTCTTT. Full variable domain (outside the CDR3, taken from reference TRBV30 and TRBJ1-1): SQTIHQWPATLVQPVGSPLSLECTVEGTSNPNLYWYRQAAGRGLQLLFYSVGIGQISSEVPQNLSASRPQDRQFILSSKKLLLSDSGFYLCAWNLLGNTEAFFGQGTRLTVV.

V and J are TRBV5-4 and TRBJ2-1; D is undetermined. With 2 bases removed from V and 8 bases from J, the gap between germline ends came to 11 bases. Germline-derived CDR1 and CDR2 are SGHNT and YYREEE (reference sequence). CDR3 length: 13 amino acids. CDR3 coding DNA: TGTGCCAGCAGCTTAGAACCCGCCTATGAGCAGTTCTTC. Translating it yields CASSLEPAYEQFF.